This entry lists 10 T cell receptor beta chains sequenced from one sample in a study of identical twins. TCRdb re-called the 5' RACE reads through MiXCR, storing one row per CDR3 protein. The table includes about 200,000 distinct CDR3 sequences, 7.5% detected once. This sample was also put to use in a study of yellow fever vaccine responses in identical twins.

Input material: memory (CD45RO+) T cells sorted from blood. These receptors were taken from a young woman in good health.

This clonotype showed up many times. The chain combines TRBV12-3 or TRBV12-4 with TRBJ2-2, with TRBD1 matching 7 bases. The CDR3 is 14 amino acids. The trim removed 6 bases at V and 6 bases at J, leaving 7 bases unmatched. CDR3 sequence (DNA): TGTGCCAGCAGCCAGACAGGGTGGGCCGGGGAGCTGTTTTTT. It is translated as CASSQTGWAGELFF.

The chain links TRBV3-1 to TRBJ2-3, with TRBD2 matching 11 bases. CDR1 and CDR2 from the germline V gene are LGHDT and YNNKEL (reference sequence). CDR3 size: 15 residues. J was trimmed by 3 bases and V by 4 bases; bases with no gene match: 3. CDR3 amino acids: CASSPRTSGTDTQYF. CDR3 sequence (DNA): TGTGCCAGCAGCCCCAGGACTAGCGGGACAGATACGCAGTATTTT.

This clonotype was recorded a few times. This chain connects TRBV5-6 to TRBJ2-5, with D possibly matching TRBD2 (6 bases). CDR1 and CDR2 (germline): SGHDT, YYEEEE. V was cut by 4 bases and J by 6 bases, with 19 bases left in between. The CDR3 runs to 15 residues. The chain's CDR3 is CASSRREIRGQTQYF. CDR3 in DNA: TGTGCCAGCAGCCGGCGGGAAATTAGGGGCCAGACCCAGTACTTC.

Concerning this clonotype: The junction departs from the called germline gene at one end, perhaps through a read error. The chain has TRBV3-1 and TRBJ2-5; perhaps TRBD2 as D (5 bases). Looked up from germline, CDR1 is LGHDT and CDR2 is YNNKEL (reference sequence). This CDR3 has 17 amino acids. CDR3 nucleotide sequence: TGTGCCACCAGCCAAAAAAGGACGACTATCCCTAAAGAGACCCAGTACTTC. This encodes CATSQKRTTIPKETQYF.

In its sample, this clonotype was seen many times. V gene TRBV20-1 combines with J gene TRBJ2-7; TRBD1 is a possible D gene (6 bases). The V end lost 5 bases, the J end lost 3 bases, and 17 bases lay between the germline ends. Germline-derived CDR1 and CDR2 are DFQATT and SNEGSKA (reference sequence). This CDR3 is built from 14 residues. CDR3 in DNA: TGCAGTGCTTATCCCCGGGACATGCACTACGAGCAGTACTTC. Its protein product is CSAYPRDMHYEQYF.

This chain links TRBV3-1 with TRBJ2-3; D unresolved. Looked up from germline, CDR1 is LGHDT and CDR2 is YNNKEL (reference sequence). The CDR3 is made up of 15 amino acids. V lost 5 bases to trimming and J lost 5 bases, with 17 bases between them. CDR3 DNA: TGTGCCAGCAGCGGCAGCGAAGTATACATAGATACGCAGTATTTT. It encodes CASSGSEVYIDTQYF.

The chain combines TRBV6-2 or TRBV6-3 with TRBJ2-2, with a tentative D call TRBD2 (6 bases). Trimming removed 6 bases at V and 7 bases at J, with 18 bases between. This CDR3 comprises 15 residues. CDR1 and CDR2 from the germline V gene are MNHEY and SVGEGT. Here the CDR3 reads CASREETSKYGELFF. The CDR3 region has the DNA TGTGCCAGCAGGGAGGAGACTAGTAAATACGGGGAGCTGTTTTTT.

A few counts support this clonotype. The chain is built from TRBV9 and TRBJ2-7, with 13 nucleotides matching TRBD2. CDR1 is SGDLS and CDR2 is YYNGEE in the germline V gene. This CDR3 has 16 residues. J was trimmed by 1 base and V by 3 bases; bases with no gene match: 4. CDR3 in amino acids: CASSAGTSGASYEQYF. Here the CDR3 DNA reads TGTGCCAGCAGCGCTGGGACTAGCGGGGCTTCCTACGAGCAGTACTTC.

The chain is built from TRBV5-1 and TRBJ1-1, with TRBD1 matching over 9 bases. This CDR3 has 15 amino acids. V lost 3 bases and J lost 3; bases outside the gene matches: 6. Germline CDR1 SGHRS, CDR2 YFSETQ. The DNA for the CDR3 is TGCGCCAGCAGCTGGGGGGACAGGGCGCACACTGAAGCTTTCTTT. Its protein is CASSWGDRAHTEAFF.

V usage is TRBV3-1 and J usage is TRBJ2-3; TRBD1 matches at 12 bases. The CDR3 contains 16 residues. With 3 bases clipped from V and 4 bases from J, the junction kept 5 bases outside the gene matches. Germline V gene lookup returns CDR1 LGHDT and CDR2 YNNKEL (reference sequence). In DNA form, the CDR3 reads TGTGCCAGCAGCCAGCCGGGACAGGGGGCCGCAGATACGCAGTATTTT. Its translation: CASSQPGQGAADTQYF.